The present T cell receptor beta chain was sequenced within a study of vaccination and CD4 T cells after COVID-19. The wider study: Post-COVID draws came a median approximately 100 days after diagnosis (range 35 to 161). Overlapping spike peptides of SARS-CoV-2, HCoV-NL63, HCoV-OC43 and HCoV-229E were used, and cells were stimulated with them.

Cultured CD4+ T cell DNA underwent sequencing with the Oncomine TCR Beta short-read assay. One entry per CDR3 protein, called by TCRdb with MiXCR from the PCR reads. The sample records some 14,000 distinct CDR3 sequences, roughly 45% being singletons. The CDR3 contains 20 residues. V was pared by 5 bases and J by 1 base, with 19 bases of the junction left unmatched. Germline V lookup: CDR1 DFQATT, CDR2 SNEGSKA (reference sequence). The treatment denotes: roughly 10-day PBMC culture with coronavirus spike peptide pools or control peptides (ViraFEST assay). In the case of this clonotype: No antigen is known for it.

The chain combines TRBV20-1 with TRBJ2-3; TRBD2 matches at 12 bases. Sequences were derived from CD4+ T cells from blood, cultured in vitro, sampled after SARS-CoV-2 vaccination. The TCR originated in a human donor who had recovered from COVID-19. CDR3 residues: CSAQATSGSVGLGRTDTQYF. The CDR3 DNA follows: TGCAGTGCTCAGGCGACTAGCGGGAGTGTAGGTTTGGGGCGCACAGATACGCAGTATTTT.